This T cell receptor beta chain was sequenced for a study of blood T cell repertoires in COVID-19. Overall study: The cDNA or gDNA used as material had been derived from T cells, B-cell-depleted T cells, or PBMCs.

Per the original methods: Estimates of nucleated cell counts were drawn from the amplification of reference gene primers. Data came from immunoSEQ multiplex PCR; TCRdb stores just in-frame clones and leaves some out. That table supplies the V and J calls and clone size; D and trimming were determined from the DNA. Of approximately 90,000 clones in the sample, 80% were seen once. This CDR3 has 13 amino acids. V lost 0 bases, J lost 6 bases, and 6 bases lay in between. From germline, CDR1 is SGHNT and CDR2 YYREEE (reference sequence). The sample comprised peripheral blood. The TCR was taken from a woman older than 75 with acute or convalescent COVID-19. The chain employs TRBV5-4 and TRBJ2-2; the D is unclear. The CDR3 region is CASSLDPAGELFF. Written as DNA, the CDR3 is TGTGCCAGCAGCTTGGACCCGGCCGGGGAGCTGTTTTTT.